Each of the 17 T cell receptor beta chains below was sequenced from the same sample in a study of cytomegalovirus exposure and HLA in healthy donors. 13 Jbeta primers and 60 Vbeta primers were used for the PCR. This table comes from immunoSEQ multiplex PCR, and its TCRdb copy is limited to in-frame clones, with some not included. This sample yields roughly 250,000 clones, of which around four fifths are seen a single time; about 2% belongs to the top ten. The material sequenced was PBMCs. The receptors shown here come from a middle-aged woman in good health and CMV-seropositive.

The chain carries TRBV10-3 and TRBJ2-2, with a tentative D call TRBD2 (6 bases). Trimming left V 4 bases short and J 5 bases short, with 17 bases between. The CDR3 covers 16 residues. The germline V gene has CDR1 ENHRY and CDR2 SYGVKD. The chain's CDR3 is CAISGANGGTTGELFF. For the CDR3, the DNA is TGTGCCATCAGTGGAGCGAACGGGGGAACAACCGGGGAGCTGTTTTTT.

The V and J genes are TRBV5-8 and TRBJ1-4; no definite D call. In germline, CDR1 is SGHTS, CDR2 YDEGEE. There are 14 residues in the CDR3. V lost 0 bases and J lost 8, with 11 bases in between. CDR3 DNA sequence: TGTGCCAGCAGCTTGGGGGCCCTCGTGGAAAAACTGTTTTTT. Protein sequence: CASSLGALVEKLFF. Based on the CDR3 plus reference TRBV5-8 and TRBJ1-4, the full variable domain is EAGVTQSPTHLIKTRGQQATLRCSPISGHTSVYWYQQALGLGLQFLLWYDEGEERNRGNFPPRFSGRQFPNYSSELNVNALELEDSALYLCASSLGALVEKLFFGSGTQLSVL.

This chain joins TRBV25-1 and TRBJ2-2, with D possibly matching TRBD2 (6 bases). Germline V lookup: CDR1 MGHDK, CDR2 SYGVNS. This CDR3 is 13 amino acids long. V shed 7 bases and J shed 6 bases, with 12 bases lying between them. CDR3: CASNEGLAGELFF. The CDR3 nucleotides read TGTGCCAGCAATGAGGGACTCGCCGGGGAGCTGTTTTTT.

This clone was seen more than once but under ten times. The V gene is TRBV27, the J gene TRBJ2-3, with 7 positions matching TRBD2. The germline V gene encodes CDR1 MNHEY and CDR2 SMNVEV (reference sequence). The CDR3 runs to 16 residues. The J segment lost 4 bases and the V segment lost 3 bases, leaving 10 bases of the junction unmatched. This CDR3 is CASSFSPGGGPDTQYF. CDR3 sequence (DNA): TGTGCCAGCAGTTTTAGCCCGGGGGGTGGCCCAGATACGCAGTATTTT.

The rearrangement joins TRBV5-1 to TRBJ1-2; D remains unclear. The CDR3 loop spans 14 amino acids. Trimming removed 0 bases at V and 8 bases at J, with 14 bases between. Germline CDR1 SGHRS, CDR2 YFSETQ. The CDR3 DNA reads TGCGCCAGCAGCTTGGTAGGAGGCCCCACGGGCTACACCTTC. This translates into CASSLVGGPTGYTF.

This sequence joins TRBV2 and TRBJ1-5; 7 bases align to TRBD1. Germline V gives CDR1 SNHLY, CDR2 FYNNEI. The CDR3 is 15 residues long. Losses at the gene ends were 6 bases for V and 1 base for J; bases not matched to a gene: 6. The CDR3 is CASRGQVRSNQPQHF. The CDR3 DNA reads TGTGCCAGCAGAGGACAGGTCAGGAGCAATCAGCCCCAGCATTTT.

The CDR3 loop reads CASSPWQGGQPQHF. CDR3 bases: TGTGCCAGCTCCCCTTGGCAGGGGGGTCAGCCCCAGCATTTT. The rearrangement links TRBV18 to TRBJ1-5, with TRBD1 matching 7 bases. Germline CDR1 KGHSH, CDR2 LQKENI. The V segment lost 6 bases and the J segment 6 bases; nucleotides outside the gene matches: 8. This CDR3 spans 14 amino acids.

The rearrangement joins TRBV7-2 to TRBJ2-2; 11 nucleotides align to TRBD2. There are 17 residues in the CDR3. Germline assignment: CDR1 SGHTA and CDR2 FQGNSA. With V trimmed by 1 base and J by 5 bases, 6 bases remained unmatched. The CDR3 DNA sequence: TGTGCCAGCAGCTTAGGGCTAGCGGGAGGTCGGACCGGGGAGCTGTTTTTT. It encodes CASSLGLAGGRTGELFF. The full variable domain, with the rest looked up from reference TRBV7-2 and TRBJ2-2, is GAGVSQSPSNKVTEKGKDVELRCDPISGHTALYWYRQSLGQGLEFLIYFQGNSAPDKSGLPSDRFSAERTGGSVSTLTIQRTQQEDSAVYLCASSLGLAGGRTGELFFGEGSRLTVL.

J is TRBJ2-2 and V is TRBV6-5, with 10 bases lining up with TRBD1. V was pared by 4 bases and J by 5 bases, with 7 bases of the junction left unmatched. CDR3 size: 16 residues. In germline, CDR1 is MNHEY, CDR2 SVGAGI. The DNA for the CDR3 is TGTGCCAGCAGTTTGGGGACAGGGGTTCGGACCGGGGAGCTGTTTTTT. Its protein product is CASSLGTGVRTGELFF.

The rearrangement joins TRBV28 to TRBJ1-2; D gene uncertain. Deletions cut 6 bases from V and 0 bases from J, with 5 bases between. The CDR3 is 12 amino acids. Germline CDR1 MDHEN, CDR2 SYDVKM. The CDR3 spells CASRQANYGYTF. CDR3 nucleotides: TGTGCCAGCAGGCAGGCTAACTATGGCTACACCTTC.

The chain has TRBV6-5 and TRBJ1-4; the D gene is possibly TRBD1 (5 bases). V lost 6 bases and J lost 14, with 16 bases in between. This CDR3 spans 12 amino acids. Germline V gives CDR1 MNHEY, CDR2 SVGAGI. The CDR3 here is CASRNGAGRLFF. For the CDR3, the DNA is TGTGCCAGCAGAAATGGGGCTGGGCGCCTGTTTTTT.

CDR3 sequence reads: CASTRGGSKKETQYF. The CDR3 coding sequence is TGTGCCAGCACCCGTGGTGGGAGCAAAAAAGAGACCCAGTACTTC. V gene TRBV7-9 combines with J gene TRBJ2-5, with D maybe TRBD2 (5 bases). Trimming removed 7 bases at V and 3 bases at J, with 18 bases between. Germline lookup yields CDR1 SEHNR and CDR2 FQNEAQ (reference sequence). This CDR3 contains 15 residues.

The V and J genes are TRBV6-5 and TRBJ1-3; weak D call: TRBD1 (5 bases). Per the germline V gene, CDR1 is MNHEY and CDR2 is SVGAGI. The CDR3 consists of 11 residues. Between the trimmed V and J ends, which lost 10 bases and 8 bases, there was a span of 12 bases. CDR3 amino acids: CATREGYTIYF. CDR3 sequence (DNA): TGTGCCACCAGGGAGGGGTACACCATATATTTT.

The count of this clone is one. The chain links TRBV7-8 to TRBJ1-1, with 10 bases aligning to TRBD1. From germline, CDR1 is SGHVS and CDR2 FQNEAQ. With V trimmed by 2 bases and J by 4 bases, 7 bases remained unmatched. This CDR3 is 16 amino acids long. CDR3 protein: CASSLLGQGTGTEAFF. Written as DNA, the CDR3 is TGTGCCAGCAGCTTATTGGGACAGGGGACGGGCACTGAAGCTTTCTTT.

This rearrangement joins TRBV11-2 to TRBJ1-5; D may be TRBD1 (5 bases). The CDR3 loop spans 16 amino acids. Trimming shortened V by 0 bases and J by 2 bases, and 11 bases separated the two germline ends. Germline V gene lookup returns CDR1 SGHAT and CDR2 FQNNGV. CDR3 coding DNA: TGTGCCAGCAGCTTAGAGGGGCCGGGCGGCAATCAGCCCCAGCATTTT. Protein product: CASSLEGPGGNQPQHF.

V gene TRBV30 combines with J gene TRBJ1-4, with 9 bases matching TRBD1. Germline CDR1 and CDR2: GTSNPN and SVGIG (reference sequence). The CDR3 runs 15 residues. V shed 0 bases and J 6 bases; nucleotides not matched to a gene: 5. The CDR3, as DNA: TGTGCCTGGAGTGTACGACAGGGGGGGGATGAAAAACTGTTTTTT. As protein: CAWSVRQGGDEKLFF.

This clone was counted once. The chain links TRBV2 to TRBJ2-2, with D maybe TRBD1 (5 bases). In germline, CDR1 is SNHLY, CDR2 FYNNEI. This CDR3 spans 13 amino acids. V lost 7 bases and J 3 bases, leaving 9 bases between the germline ends. The CDR3: CASMRTHTGELFF. CDR3 nucleotide sequence: TGTGCCAGCATGAGGACACACACCGGGGAGCTGTTTTTT.